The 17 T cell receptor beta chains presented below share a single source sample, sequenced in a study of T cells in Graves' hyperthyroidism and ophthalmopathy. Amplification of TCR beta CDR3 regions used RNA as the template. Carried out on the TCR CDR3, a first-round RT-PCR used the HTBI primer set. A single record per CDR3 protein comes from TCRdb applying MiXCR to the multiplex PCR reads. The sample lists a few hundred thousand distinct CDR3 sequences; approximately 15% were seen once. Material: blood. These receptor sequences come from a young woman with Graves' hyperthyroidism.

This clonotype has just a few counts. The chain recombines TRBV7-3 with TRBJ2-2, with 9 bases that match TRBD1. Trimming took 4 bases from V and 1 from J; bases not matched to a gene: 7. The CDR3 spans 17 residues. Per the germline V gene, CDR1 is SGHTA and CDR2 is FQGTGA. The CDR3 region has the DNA TGTGCCAGCAGCTCTTCGGGGACAGGGAAGAACACCGGGGAGCTGTTTTTT. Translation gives CASSSSGTGKNTGELFF.

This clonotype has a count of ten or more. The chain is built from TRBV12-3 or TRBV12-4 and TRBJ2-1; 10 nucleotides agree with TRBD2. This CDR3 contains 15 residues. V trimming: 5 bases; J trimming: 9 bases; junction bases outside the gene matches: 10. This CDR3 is CASSELAGPTGEQFF. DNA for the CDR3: TGTGCCAGCAGTGAACTAGCGGGACCTACCGGTGAGCAGTTCTTC.

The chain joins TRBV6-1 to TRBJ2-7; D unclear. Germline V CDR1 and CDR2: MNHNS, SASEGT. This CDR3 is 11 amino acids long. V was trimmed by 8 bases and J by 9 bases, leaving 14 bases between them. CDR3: CASPRGRVQYF. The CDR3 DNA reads TGTGCCAGCCCTCGCGGAAGAGTGCAGTACTTC.

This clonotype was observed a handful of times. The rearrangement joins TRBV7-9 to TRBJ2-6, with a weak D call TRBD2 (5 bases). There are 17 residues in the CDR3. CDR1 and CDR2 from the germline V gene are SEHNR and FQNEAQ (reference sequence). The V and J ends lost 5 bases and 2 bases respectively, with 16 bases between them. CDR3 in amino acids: CASSPPELGAGANVLTF. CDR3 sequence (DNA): TGTGCCAGCAGCCCGCCAGAGTTGGGAGCTGGGGCCAACGTCCTGACTTTC.

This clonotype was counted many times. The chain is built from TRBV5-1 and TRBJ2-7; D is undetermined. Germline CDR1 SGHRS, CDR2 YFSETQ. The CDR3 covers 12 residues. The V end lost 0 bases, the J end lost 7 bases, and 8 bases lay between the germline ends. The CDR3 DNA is TGCGCCAGCAGCTTGGAACCCGGGGAGCAGTACTTC. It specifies CASSLEPGEQYF.

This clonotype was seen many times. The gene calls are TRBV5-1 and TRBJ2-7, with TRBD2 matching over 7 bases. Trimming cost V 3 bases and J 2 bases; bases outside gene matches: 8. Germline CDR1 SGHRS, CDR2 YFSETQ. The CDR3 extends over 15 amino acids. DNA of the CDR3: TGCGCCAGCAGCTCCGAGGGAGGGCCCCCCTACGAGCAGTACTTC. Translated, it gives CASSSEGGPPYEQYF.

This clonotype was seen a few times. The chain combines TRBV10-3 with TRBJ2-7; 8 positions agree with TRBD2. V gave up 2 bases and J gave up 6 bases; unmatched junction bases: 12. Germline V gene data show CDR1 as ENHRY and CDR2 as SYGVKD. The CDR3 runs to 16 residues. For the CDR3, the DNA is TGTGCCATCAGTGAGGTCCCCGGGACTAGAGGATCCGAGCAGTACTTC. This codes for CAISEVPGTRGSEQYF.

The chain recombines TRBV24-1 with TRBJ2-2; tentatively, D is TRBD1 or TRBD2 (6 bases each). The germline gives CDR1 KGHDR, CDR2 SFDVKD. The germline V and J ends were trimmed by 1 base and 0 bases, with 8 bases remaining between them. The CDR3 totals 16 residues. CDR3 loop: CATSDLRGANTGELFF. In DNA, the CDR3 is TGTGCCACCAGTGATTTAAGGGGGGCGAACACCGGGGAGCTGTTTTTT.

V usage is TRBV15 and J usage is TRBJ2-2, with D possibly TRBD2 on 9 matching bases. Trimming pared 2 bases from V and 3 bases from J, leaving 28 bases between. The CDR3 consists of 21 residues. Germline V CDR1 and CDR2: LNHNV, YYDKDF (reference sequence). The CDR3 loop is CATSRLLQGVYAGGHTGELFF. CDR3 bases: TGTGCCACCAGCAGACTATTACAGGGGGTCTACGCGGGAGGGCACACCGGGGAGCTGTTTTTT.

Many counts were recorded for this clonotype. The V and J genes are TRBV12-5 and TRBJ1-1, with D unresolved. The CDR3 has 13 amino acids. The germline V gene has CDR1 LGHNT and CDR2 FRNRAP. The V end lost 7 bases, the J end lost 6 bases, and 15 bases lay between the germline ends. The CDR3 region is CASVGGEFSEAFF. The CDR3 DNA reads TGTGCTAGTGTCGGAGGAGAGTTCTCTGAAGCTTTCTTT.

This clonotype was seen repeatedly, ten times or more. The DNA of the CDR3 is TGTGCCAGCCGAAAGGGACAGGCCGGGGGAAAACTGTTTTTT. Its protein product is CASRKGQAGGKLFF. This sequence joins TRBV27 and TRBJ1-4; TRBD1 matches at 8 bases. V lost 8 bases and J lost 10; bases outside the gene matches: 12. CDR3 size: 14 residues. CDR1 is MNHEY, CDR2 SMNVEV, per germline (reference sequence).

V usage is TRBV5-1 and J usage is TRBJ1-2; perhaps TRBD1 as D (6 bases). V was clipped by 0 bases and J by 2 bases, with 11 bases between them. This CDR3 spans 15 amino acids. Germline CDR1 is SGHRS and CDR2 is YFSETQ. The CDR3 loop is CASSLVGGQNYGYTF. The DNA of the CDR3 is TGCGCCAGCAGCTTGGTAGGGGGGCAGAACTATGGCTACACCTTC.

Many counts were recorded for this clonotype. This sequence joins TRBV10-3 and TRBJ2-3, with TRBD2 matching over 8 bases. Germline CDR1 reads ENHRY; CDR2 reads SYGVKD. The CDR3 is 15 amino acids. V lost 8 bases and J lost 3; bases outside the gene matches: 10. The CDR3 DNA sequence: TGTGCCATCGGGAAAGGAGCGGGAGAAACAGATACGCAGTATTTT. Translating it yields CAIGKGAGETDTQYF.

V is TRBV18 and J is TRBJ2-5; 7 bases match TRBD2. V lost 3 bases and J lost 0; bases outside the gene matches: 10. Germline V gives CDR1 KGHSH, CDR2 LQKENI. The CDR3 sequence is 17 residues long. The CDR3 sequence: CASSPGILADDQETQYF. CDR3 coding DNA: TGTGCCAGCTCACCTGGTATCCTAGCGGACGACCAAGAGACCCAGTACTTC.

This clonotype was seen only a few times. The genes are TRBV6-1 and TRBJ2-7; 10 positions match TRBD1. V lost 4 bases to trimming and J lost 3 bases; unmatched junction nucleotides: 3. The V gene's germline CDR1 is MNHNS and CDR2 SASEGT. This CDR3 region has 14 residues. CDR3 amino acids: CASSGGQGIYEQYF. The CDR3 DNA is TGTGCCAGCAGTGGGGGACAGGGGATCTACGAGCAGTACTTC.

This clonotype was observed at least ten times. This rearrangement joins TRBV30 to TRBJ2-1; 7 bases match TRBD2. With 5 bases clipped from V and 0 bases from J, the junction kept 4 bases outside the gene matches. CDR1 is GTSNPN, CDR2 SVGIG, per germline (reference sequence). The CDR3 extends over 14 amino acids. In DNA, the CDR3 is TGTGCCTGGGTAGCGGGCAGCTCCTACAATGAGCAGTTCTTC. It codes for CAWVAGSSYNEQFF.

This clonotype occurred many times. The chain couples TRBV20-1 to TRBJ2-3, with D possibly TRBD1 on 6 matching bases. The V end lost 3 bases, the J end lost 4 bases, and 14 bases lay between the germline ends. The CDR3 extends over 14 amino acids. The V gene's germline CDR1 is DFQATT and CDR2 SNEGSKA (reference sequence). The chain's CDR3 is CSARLIRGSDTQYF. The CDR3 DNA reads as TGCAGTGCTAGGTTGATCAGGGGCTCAGATACGCAGTATTTT.